This T cell receptor beta chain was documented in a study of control samples from healthy donors and cancer patients (TCRdb year 2020). The library relied on the immunoSEQ multiplex PCR assay. TCRdb took this table from immuneACCESS and kept in-frame rearrangements with V and J called. Such tables lack part of the clones; where checked against another copy, unresolved V genes explain under half of the gap, and the rest is unexplained. The sample includes tens of thousands of clones, with around nine tenths observed a single time. The ten largest clonotypes hold roughly 0.8% of the sample. As regards this clone: It has no known antigen specificity. Base qualities are not recorded, but no much larger clone differs from it by a single base.

The sequence derives from a young man with colorectal cancer. Specimen: PBMCs.

The CDR3 protein: CATQGHRGGPWDIDTQYF. The nucleotides read TGTGCCACCCAGGGGCACAGGGGCGGACCTTGGGACATAGATACGCAGTATTTT. Recombination joined TRBV24-1 with TRBJ2-3; TRBD1 matches 7 bases in the middle. The germline V gene gives CDR1 as KGHDR and CDR2 as SFDVKD. Spanning cysteine to phenylalanine, the CDR3 consists of 18 amino acids. The kept DNA is CDR3 alone, 54 bases in frame from the first base. V is pruned by 9 bases and J by 5 bases, leaving 22 bases of the junction without a gene match.